The present TCR beta chain was sequenced within a study of T cells after yellow fever vaccination. Background on the study: Fractions containing few cells were prepared with SMART-Seq v4 Ultra Low Input.

The CDR3 spans 16 residues. The V segment lost 2 bases and the J segment 5 bases; nucleotides outside the gene matches: 7. Germline CDR1 LGHNA, CDR2 YNFKEQ. TCRdb re-called the 5' RACE reads through MiXCR, storing one row per CDR3 protein. The sample contains a few hundred thousand distinct CDR3 sequences, about 4% of which appear only once. This sequence originates from a man aged 18 to 35 who received the YFV17D yellow fever vaccine. This specimen was PBMCs, taken 5 days after the yellow fever booster vaccination. This sequence joins TRBV4-2 and TRBJ1-4; TRBD1 aligns across 8 bases. CDR3 protein: CASSQPGQGINEKLFF. CDR3 nucleotide sequence: TGTGCCAGCAGCCAACCCGGACAGGGAATAAATGAAAAACTGTTTTTT.